The rows below give T cell receptor beta chains drawn from one sample of a study of T cells expressing NK-cell markers. TCRdb reprocessed the 5' RACE reads, with one entry per CDR3 protein and no DNA. The sample has about 460,000 distinct CDR3 sequences. The sample was blood T cells: a sorted CD56 or NKG2C T cell subset, CD4+ or CD8+ T cells, or bulk PBMC T cells (not recorded which). The receptor set was obtained from a woman aged 45-59 years in good health. Each CDR3 is given with its conserved first and last residue.

CDR3 protein,J gene,V gene
CASLADDSYNEQFF,TRBJ2-1,TRBV6-4
CASSLTGRAHTDTQYF,TRBJ2-3,TRBV12-3/TRBV12-4
CASGMTGPRDYGYTF,TRBJ1-2,TRBV12-3/TRBV12-4
CASSPRRVQETQYF,TRBJ2-5,TRBV7-8
CASSSTGTGGASGELFF,TRBJ2-2,TRBV5-1
CASSGLSNQPQHF,TRBJ1-5,TRBV7-9
CASSGNRIMTGELFF,TRBJ2-2,TRBV10-2
CASSEGVGGTGLYSNQPQHF,TRBJ1-5,TRBV6-1
CASSPTGASTDTQYF,TRBJ2-3,TRBV7-6
CSARDPLAGVSYNEQFF,TRBJ2-1,TRBV20-1
CASGRQVNTEAFF,TRBJ1-1,TRBV2
CASRPDLSYNEQFF,TRBJ2-1,TRBV7-3
CATSDRTGAHHSQETQYF,TRBJ2-5,TRBV24-1
CASSYSQGHNQPQHF,TRBJ1-5,TRBV6-5
CAIKVPGPSVDTQYF,TRBJ2-3,TRBV10-3
CASSLRLGRGGTTDTQYF,TRBJ2-3,TRBV7-2
CASSPAGIYTQYF,TRBJ2-3,TRBV5-1
CASSTGTLVIETQYF,TRBJ2-5,TRBV6-6
CASSDRPPYGYTF,TRBJ1-2,TRBV2
CASSRSRLANTDTQYF,TRBJ2-3,TRBV5-6
CASGNDAANYGYTF,TRBJ1-2,TRBV5-1
CASSFDGIYTF,TRBJ1-2,TRBV11-3
CSATRRGQPQHF,TRBJ1-5,TRBV20-1
CASFDGAKNIQYF,TRBJ2-4,TRBV10-3
CSVNRKLNTEAFF,TRBJ1-1,TRBV29-1
CASSLGPGAGGYTF,TRBJ1-2,TRBV7-9
CASSTSGSNSDTQYF,TRBJ2-3,TRBV7-6
CASSPQGVPTYEQYF,TRBJ2-7,TRBV5-5
CSVVRLELDEQFF,TRBJ2-1,TRBV29-1
CASSRYPHQETQYF,TRBJ2-5,TRBV12-3/TRBV12-4
CASSDIAGVVPDTQYF,TRBJ2-3,TRBV18
CASSLDRGEWNEQFF,TRBJ2-1,TRBV5-1
CASSLAGGPPGTDTQYF,TRBJ2-3,TRBV5-1
CSVEDVAREQFF,TRBJ2-1,TRBV29-1
CASSLRLAGGTDTQYF,TRBJ2-3,TRBV7-8
CASSFLAGSYEQYF,TRBJ2-7,TRBV27